The 14 T cell receptor beta chains listed next were all sequenced from one sample in a study of T cell responses to AZD1222 COVID-19 vaccine. TCRdb's copy holds only in-frame clones and misses some; the assay was immunoSEQ multiplex PCR. Of some 120,000 clones in the sample, roughly nine tenths were seen once. The source was peripheral blood, collected on day 0 of AZD1222 vaccination. The receptors were gathered from an adult in good health.

The chain joins TRBV3-1 (or the pseudogene TRBV3-2) to TRBJ1-1, with 7 bases lining up with TRBD1. CDR1 LGHDT and CDR2 YNNKEL come from the germline V gene (reference sequence). CDR3 size: 15 residues. V lost 4 bases, J lost 1 base, and 6 bases stayed unmatched. The CDR3 loop is CASSPTGSANTEAFF. CDR3 DNA sequence: TGTGCCAGCAGCCCGACAGGGTCTGCGAACACTGAAGCTTTCTTT.

The chain combines TRBV12-3 or TRBV12-4 with TRBJ2-1; weak D call: TRBD2 (5 bases). This CDR3 spans 12 amino acids. The V gene lost 8 bases and the J gene lost 7 bases, with 12 bases spanning the gap. The CDR3 is CASRTSGNEQFF. Written as DNA, the CDR3 is TGTGCCAGCCGGACCTCGGGGAATGAGCAGTTCTTC.

The V and J genes are TRBV19 and TRBJ1-5; D is unclear. The CDR3 spans 13 residues. Trimming removed 3 bases at V and 3 bases at J, with 6 bases between. Germline V gives CDR1 LNHDA, CDR2 SQIVND (reference sequence). CDR3 loop: CASSITYNQPQHF. The CDR3 DNA reads TGTGCCAGTAGTATCACCTACAATCAGCCCCAGCATTTT.

J is TRBJ1-1 and V is TRBV6-5; TRBD1 is a possible D gene (5 bases). The CDR3 is made up of 14 amino acids. Germline assignment: CDR1 MNHEY and CDR2 SVGAGI. V was trimmed by 7 bases and J by 0 bases, leaving 12 bases between them. CDR3 nucleotide sequence: TGTGCCAGCACCCGGGACGGATTGAACACTGAAGCTTTCTTT. Translation: CASTRDGLNTEAFF.

The chain is built from TRBV12-5 and TRBJ2-2; 16 positions match TRBD2. The ends lost 1 base at V and 4 bases at J; junction bases unmatched: 9. CDR3 length: 20 amino acids. CDR1 LGHNT and CDR2 FRNRAP come from the germline V gene. CDR3 protein: CASGLARGLAGGPGTGELFF. The CDR3 DNA reads TGTGCTAGTGGTTTGGCCAGGGGACTAGCGGGGGGGCCAGGCACCGGGGAGCTGTTTTTT.

This clone was picked up a small number of times. Other DNA variants within this sample encode the same CDR3. The J gene is TRBJ1-1, the V gene TRBV11-2; D gene uncertain. This CDR3 is built from 13 residues. The V and J ends lost 1 base and 1 base respectively, with 4 bases between them. Germline V gene lookup returns CDR1 SGHAT and CDR2 FQNNGV. CDR3 nucleotides: TGTGCCAGCAGCTTAGGGGGGAACACTGAAGCTTTCTTT. Translated, it gives CASSLGGNTEAFF.

The CDR3 reads CASSIIFRRPGGSSNQPQHF. Here the CDR3 DNA reads TGTGCCAGTAGTATTATTTTTCGGAGGCCAGGGGGATCTAGCAATCAGCCCCAGCATTTT. This chain links TRBV19 with TRBJ1-5, with 7 bases identical to TRBD1. This CDR3 contains 20 residues. V lost 3 bases to trimming and J lost 0 bases; unmatched junction nucleotides: 17. The germline V gene encodes CDR1 LNHDA and CDR2 SQIVND (reference sequence).

The gene calls are TRBV11-2 and TRBJ2-5; possible D gene TRBD2, 6 bases. CDR3 length equals 14 residues. The germline V gene encodes CDR1 SGHAT and CDR2 FQNNGV. The V and J ends lost 3 bases and 1 base respectively, with 9 bases between them. The CDR3 nucleotides are TGTGCCAGCAGCTTTTCCGGGGGCCAAGAGACCCAGTACTTC. Its translation: CASSFSGGQETQYF.

The chain joins TRBV7-9 to TRBJ2-3, with D perhaps being TRBD1 or TRBD2 (5 bases each). Germline V gene data show CDR1 as SEHNR and CDR2 as FQNEAQ (reference sequence). Trimming removed 3 bases from V and 0 bases from J, with 10 bases in between. The CDR3 sequence is 15 residues long. The CDR3 reads CASSFGGLSTDTQYF. DNA for the CDR3: TGTGCCAGCAGCTTTGGGGGTTTGAGCACAGATACGCAGTATTTT.

The chain recombines TRBV6-1 with TRBJ1-1, with 8 bases matching TRBD1. Per germline, CDR1 MNHNS and CDR2 SASEGT. J lost 2 bases, V lost 2 bases, and 10 bases had no gene match. The CDR3 runs 17 residues. The CDR3 protein is CASSEPGQGRVNTEAFF. The CDR3, as DNA: TGTGCCAGCAGTGAACCTGGACAGGGAAGGGTAAACACTGAAGCTTTCTTT.

The chain links TRBV11-3 to TRBJ2-5; 13 bases agree with TRBD2. V trimming: 1 base; J trimming: 3 bases; junction bases outside the gene matches: 5. This CDR3 is built from 17 residues. Germline V lookup: CDR1 SGHNT, CDR2 YENEEA. Written as DNA, the CDR3 is TGTGCCAGCAGCTTAGGCCGGACTAGCGGGGGAGAAGAGACCCAGTACTTC. It yields the protein CASSLGRTSGGEETQYF.

This chain joins TRBV18 and TRBJ1-4; 11 nucleotides agree with TRBD1. The CDR3 length is 14 residues. Looked up from germline, CDR1 is KGHSH and CDR2 is LQKENI. V dropped 4 bases and J dropped 8; count of bases not matched to a gene: 3. Here the CDR3 DNA reads TGTGCCAGCTCACGGACAGGGGGCGTGGAAAAACTGTTTTTT. Its protein product is CASSRTGGVEKLFF.

The rearrangement joins TRBV24-1 to TRBJ2-5; the D gene is possibly TRBD1 (6 bases). The CDR3 is 17 residues long. Germline CDR1 and CDR2: KGHDR and SFDVKD. V was cut by 2 bases and J by 2 bases, with 17 bases left in between. This chain's CDR3 is CATSDSRKGVGQETQYF. The CDR3 nucleotides are TGTGCCACCAGTGATTCTAGGAAGGGGGTCGGTCAAGAGACCCAGTACTTC.

The chain employs TRBV5-6 and TRBJ2-3; D is undetermined. The germline V gene encodes CDR1 SGHDT and CDR2 YYEEEE. Trimming cost V 4 bases and J 2 bases, with 8 bases left between them. The CDR3 length is 13 residues. Here the CDR3 reads CASSPQSTDTQYF. CDR3 in DNA: TGTGCCAGCAGCCCCCAGTCCACAGATACGCAGTATTTT.